A single sample gave rise to the 21 T cell receptor beta chains below, sequenced in a study of cytotoxic CD8 clonotypes in ibrutinib-treated CLL. Only in-frame clones appear in the TCRdb table, and some are missing; sequencing was by immunoSEQ multiplex PCR. The table shows about 300,000 clones, with about 61% occurring only once. This specimen was PBMCs, taken after 36 months of ibrutinib treatment. The origin of the receptors is a human donor with chronic lymphocytic leukemia.

This clone was seen only once. The chain combines TRBV6-5 with TRBJ1-1, with 8 bases identical to TRBD1. Trimming at V came to 2 bases and at J to 5 bases, leaving 10 bases not matched to a gene. Germline V CDR1 and CDR2: MNHEY, SVGAGI. The CDR3 runs 16 residues. The CDR3 loop reads CASSYRRTGRGTEAFF. CDR3 coding DNA: TGTGCCAGCAGTTACCGAAGGACAGGGAGGGGTACTGAAGCTTTCTTT.

The gene calls are TRBV5-6 and TRBJ1-3; TRBD1 agrees at 9 bases. Losses at the gene ends were 0 bases for V and 4 bases for J; bases not matched to a gene: 5. The V gene's germline CDR1 is SGHDT and CDR2 YYEEEE. The CDR3 sequence is 16 residues long. DNA for the CDR3: TGTGCCAGCAGCTTGGTTGGACAGGGGTACGGAAACACCATATATTTT. The encoded protein is CASSLVGQGYGNTIYF. Filled out from reference TRBV5-6 and TRBJ1-3, the complete variable domain reads DAGVTQSPTHLIKTRGQQVTLRCSPKSGHDTVSWYQQALGQGPQFIFQYYEEEERQRGNFPDRFSGHQFPNYSSELNVNALLLGDSALYLCASSLVGQGYGNTIYFGEGSWLTVV.

This chain connects TRBV7-2 to TRBJ2-2, with D possibly being TRBD2 (5 bases). This CDR3 is 17 amino acids long. The germline V gene has CDR1 SGHTA and CDR2 FQGNSA. Trimming removed 1 base from V and 1 base from J, with 13 bases in between. Here the CDR3 DNA reads TGTGCCAGCAGCTTAGAGTCGGGAATAGGGAACACCGGGGAGCTGTTTTTT. Protein product: CASSLESGIGNTGELFF.

The V gene is TRBV10-3, the J gene TRBJ1-3; D is ambiguous. Trimming took 11 bases from V and 1 from J, leaving 12 bases between them. Germline V CDR1 and CDR2: ENHRY, SYGVKD. The CDR3 runs 13 residues. In nucleotides, the CDR3 is TGTGCCCATCTATCGGGTTCTGGAAACACCATATATTTT. It is translated as CAHLSGSGNTIYF.

The V gene is TRBV5-4, the J gene TRBJ2-2; D is unresolved. Germline loops: CDR1 SGHNT, CDR2 YYREEE (reference sequence). The CDR3 totals 15 residues. V was clipped by 2 bases and J by 1 base, with 9 bases between them. CDR3 protein: CASSFNSENTGELFF. The CDR3 coding sequence is TGTGCCAGCAGCTTTAACTCTGAGAACACCGGGGAGCTGTTTTTT.

This clone was observed a handful of times. This chain uses TRBV6-1 with TRBJ2-7; 13 bases agree with TRBD2. The CDR3 length is 17 residues. V dropped 3 bases and J dropped 0; count of bases not matched to a gene: 5. Germline lookup yields CDR1 MNHNS and CDR2 SASEGT. The CDR3 region is CASSEGLAGTISYEQYF. CDR3 nucleotide sequence: TGTGCCAGCAGTGAGGGACTAGCGGGGACGATCTCCTACGAGCAGTACTTC.

This chain uses TRBV27 with TRBJ2-1; D is perhaps TRBD2 (6 bases). V was clipped by 1 base and J by 7 bases, with 11 bases between them. This CDR3 is 14 amino acids long. The germline V gene encodes CDR1 MNHEY and CDR2 SMNVEV (reference sequence). The CDR3 bases are TGTGCCAGCAGTTTATTCCGGGGACTGAATGAGCAGTTCTTC. Translation: CASSLFRGLNEQFF.

The chain has TRBV7-6 and TRBJ2-7, with D possibly matching TRBD2 (5 bases). V lost 3 bases and J lost 1, with 13 bases in between. The CDR3 consists of 15 residues. The germline V gene encodes CDR1 SGHVS and CDR2 FNYEAQ. The DNA of the CDR3 is TGTGCCAGCAGCTTCTCGGGCCCGGGGTCCTACGAGCAGTACTTC. As protein: CASSFSGPGSYEQYF. Full variable domain (outside the CDR3, taken from reference TRBV7-6 and TRBJ2-7): GAGVSQSPRYKVTKRGQDVALRCDPISGHVSLYWYRQALGQGPEFLTYFNYEAQQDKSGLPNDRFSAERPEGSISTLTIQRTEQRDSAMYRCASSFSGPGSYEQYFGPGTRLTVT.

The chain links TRBV4-1 to TRBJ2-5; D is unresolved. CDR1 MGHRA and CDR2 YSYEKL come from the germline V gene. V was clipped by 0 bases and J by 1 base, with 9 bases between them. The CDR3 has 15 amino acids. The CDR3: CASSQDGVGQETQYF. The CDR3 coding sequence is TGCGCCAGCAGCCAAGACGGAGTTGGCCAAGAGACCCAGTACTTC.

V is TRBV4-1 and J is TRBJ1-5; possibly TRBD1 for D (5 bases). The ends were cut back, 0 bases at V and 2 bases at J, with 11 bases in the middle. CDR1 MGHRA and CDR2 YSYEKL come from the germline V gene. The CDR3 consists of 16 residues. CDR3 in DNA: TGCGCCAGCAGCCAAGAGGGGGGATTAGGCAATCAGCCCCAGCATTTT. Amino acids: CASSQEGGLGNQPQHF.

The gene calls are TRBV6-5 and TRBJ1-5, with 8 bases matching TRBD1. V lost 7 bases and J lost 6; bases outside the gene matches: 11. This CDR3 contains 15 residues. The V gene's germline CDR1 is MNHEY and CDR2 SVGAGI. The CDR3 protein is CASKRAGGASQPQHF. The CDR3 DNA reads as TGTGCCAGCAAACGGGCAGGGGGCGCTTCTCAGCCCCAGCATTTT.

This rearrangement joins TRBV4-2 to TRBJ1-6; D gene uncertain. CDR3 length: 16 amino acids. V lost 0 bases, J lost 4 bases, and 10 bases lay in between. Germline CDR1 and CDR2: LGHNA and YNFKEQ. The CDR3: CASSQDGRRYNSPLHF. CDR3 nucleotides: TGTGCCAGCAGCCAAGACGGTCGGCGGTATAATTCACCCCTCCACTTT.

The chain links TRBV6-5 to TRBJ1-6; D ambiguous. Trimming pared 2 bases from V and 7 bases from J, leaving 9 bases between. The CDR3 length is 14 residues. Germline V lookup: CDR1 MNHEY, CDR2 SVGAGI. The CDR3 nucleotides are TGTGCCAGCAGTTACCGGAGAAACAATTCACCCCTCCACTTT. This sequence encodes CASSYRRNNSPLHF.

This chain joins TRBV5-4 and TRBJ2-7, with a possible D match to TRBD1 (6 bases). The length of the CDR3 is 14 residues. Looked up from germline, CDR1 is SGHNT and CDR2 is YYREEE (reference sequence). Trimming left V 0 bases short and J 0 bases short, with 7 bases between. Written as DNA, the CDR3 is TGTGCCAGCAGCTTGGAGGACAGCTCCTACGAGCAGTACTTC. It specifies CASSLEDSSYEQYF.

With regard to this clone: The junction and the germline gene differ at one end; a read error may be behind it. This chain joins TRBV27 and TRBJ2-5; tentative D call: TRBD1 (6 bases). The germline CDR1 and CDR2 sequences are MNHEY and SMNVEV (reference sequence). This CDR3 has 14 residues. The CDR3 reads CASSRSGTREAQYF. The DNA for the CDR3 is TGTGCCAGCAGTAGGTCCGGGACAAGAGAGGCCCAGTACTTC.

This clone was counted only a few times. The chain is built from TRBV5-1 and TRBJ2-2; TRBD2 matches at 10 bases. CDR1 SGHRS and CDR2 YFSETQ come from the germline V gene. This CDR3 comprises 20 residues. J lost 0 bases, V lost 2 bases, and 13 bases had no gene match. As DNA, the CDR3 is TGCGCCAGCAGCTTACTACTGGCCCGGACTAGCGGAACGAACACCGGGGAGCTGTTTTTT. Protein sequence: CASSLLLARTSGTNTGELFF.

The chain joins TRBV15 to TRBJ2-1, with 13 positions matching TRBD2. The CDR3 runs to 16 residues. J lost 4 bases, V lost 2 bases, and 2 bases had no gene match. Per the germline V gene, CDR1 is LNHNV and CDR2 is YYDKDF (reference sequence). CDR3: CATSRSGLAGYNEQFF. The CDR3, as DNA: TGTGCCACCAGCAGATCGGGACTAGCGGGGTACAATGAGCAGTTCTTC. Using reference TRBV15 and TRBJ2-1 for the parts outside the CDR3, the full variable domain is DAMVIQNPRYQVTQFGKPVTLSCSQTLNHNVMYWYQQKSSQAPKLLFHYYDKDFNNEADTPDNFQSRRPNTSFCFLDIRSPGLGDTAMYLCATSRSGLAGYNEQFFGPGTRLTVL.

CDR3 nucleotide sequence: TGTGCCAGCAGTTACTCTTGGGGGGTTACCGGGGAGCTGTTTTTT. Translating gives CASSYSWGVTGELFF. The rearrangement joins TRBV6-5 to TRBJ2-2; a weak D match, TRBD2 (6 bases). This CDR3 has 15 residues. Deletions cut 0 bases from V and 5 bases from J, with 10 bases between. Germline V lookup: CDR1 MNHEY, CDR2 SVGAGI.

This chain connects TRBV5-1 to TRBJ2-1; D perhaps matches TRBD1 (5 bases). The V and J ends lost 0 bases and 6 bases respectively, with 13 bases between them. Germline V CDR1 and CDR2: SGHRS, YFSETQ. CDR3 length: 15 residues. The CDR3 coding sequence is TGCGCCAGCAGCTTGGGGGGCCATCTCTTCAATGAGCAGTTCTTC. It codes for CASSLGGHLFNEQFF.

Turning to this clone: This sample also contains other DNA sequences that code for the same CDR3. The chain has TRBV28 and TRBJ2-7; D perhaps matches TRBD2 (5 bases). Trimming stripped 5 bases from V and 6 bases from J, with 8 bases between. Germline V gene sequence: CDR1 MDHEN, CDR2 SYDVKM. The length of the CDR3 is 11 residues. CDR3 DNA: TGTGCCAGCAGTCTCCGGGGCGAGCAGTACTTC. It encodes CASSLRGEQYF. The full variable domain, its missing parts supplied by reference TRBV28 and TRBJ2-7, is DVKVTQSSRYLVKRTGEKVFLECVQDMDHENMFWYRQDPGLGLRLIYFSYDVKMKEKGDIPEGYSVSREKKERFSLILESASTNQTSMYLCASSLRGEQYFGPGTRLTVT.

The rearrangement joins TRBV19 to TRBJ2-1; TRBD1 might be the D (6 bases). Germline lookup yields CDR1 LNHDA and CDR2 SQIVND (reference sequence). The CDR3 has 13 amino acids. V lost 3 bases, J lost 7 bases, and 10 bases lay in between. CDR3 amino acids: CASSISRGNEQFF. Here the CDR3 DNA reads TGTGCCAGTAGTATTTCGAGGGGGAATGAGCAGTTCTTC.